The next 8 T cell receptor beta chains were all read from a single sample in a study of blood T cell repertoires in COVID-19. Here immunoSEQ multiplex PCR was the method, and the copy in TCRdb shows in-frame clones only, minus some. The sample carries 80,000 to 100,000 clones, around 80% recorded once. Sequenced input: peripheral blood. The origin of the receptors is a man aged 45 to 65 who had recovered from COVID-19.

The genes are TRBV27 and TRBJ2-3, with a possible D match to TRBD2 (6 bases). V was clipped by 6 bases and J by 5 bases, with 18 bases between them. This CDR3 has 15 amino acids. Looked up from germline, CDR1 is MNHEY and CDR2 is SMNVEV (reference sequence). In DNA form, the CDR3 reads TGTGCCAGCAGACGGGAACTAGCCGTCATAGATACGCAGTATTTT. Its protein is CASRRELAVIDTQYF.

This chain links TRBV28 with TRBJ2-3; TRBD2 matches at 7 bases. The V gene end was trimmed by 5 bases and the J gene end by 5 bases; junction bases not matched to a gene: 7. CDR3 length: 14 residues. Germline lookup yields CDR1 MDHEN and CDR2 SYDVKM. The CDR3 nucleotides read TGTGCCAGCAGTCGCCTAGCGGAGGGAGATACGCAGTATTTT. It translates to CASSRLAEGDTQYF. Using reference TRBV28 and TRBJ2-3 for the parts outside the CDR3, the full variable domain is DVKVTQSSRYLVKRTGEKVFLECVQDMDHENMFWYRQDPGLGLRLIYFSYDVKMKEKGDIPEGYSVSREKKERFSLILESASTNQTSMYLCASSRLAEGDTQYFGPGTRLTVL.

The V gene is TRBV6-6, the J gene TRBJ1-1, with D unclear. Per the germline V gene, CDR1 is MNHNY and CDR2 is SVGAGI (reference sequence). With 6 bases removed from V and 4 bases from J, the gap between germline ends came to 12 bases. The CDR3 consists of 13 residues. As DNA, the CDR3 is TGTGCCAGCAGGGAGGAGGGCAGCACTGAAGCTTTCTTT. It is translated as CASREEGSTEAFF.

The gene calls are TRBV30 and TRBJ2-1; 10 bases match TRBD2. CDR3 size: 15 residues. Trimming took 5 bases from V and 0 from J; bases not matched to a gene: 4. Germline CDR1 reads GTSNPN; CDR2 reads SVGIG (reference sequence). The CDR3 nucleotides are TGTGCCTGGCGAGCGGGGGGGAGCTCCTACAATGAGCAGTTCTTC. This gives the protein CAWRAGGSSYNEQFF.

The chain uses TRBV7-9 and TRBJ1-1; TRBD1 agrees at 7 bases. Per the germline V gene, CDR1 is SEHNR and CDR2 is FQNEAQ (reference sequence). CDR3 length: 15 amino acids. V dropped 4 bases and J dropped 1; count of bases not matched to a gene: 6. CDR3 in amino acids: CASSSQGYENTEAFF. CDR3 DNA sequence: TGTGCCAGCAGCTCACAGGGGTACGAGAACACTGAAGCTTTCTTT.

The chain joins TRBV6-5 to TRBJ2-7; D gene uncertain. The CDR3 is 12 residues long. V shed 0 bases and J shed 6 bases, with 6 bases lying between them. CDR1 is MNHEY, CDR2 SVGAGI, per germline. The CDR3 DNA is TGTGCCAGCAGTTACTCCAAGCCCGAGCAGTACTTC. Translated: CASSYSKPEQYF.

The rearrangement uses TRBV9 and TRBJ1-2, with D unresolved. There are 14 residues in the CDR3. Germline CDR1 and CDR2: SGDLS and YYNGEE. Trimming left V 0 bases short and J 7 bases short, with 13 bases between. The CDR3 here is CASSVAATAGGYTF. CDR3 nucleotide sequence: TGTGCCAGCAGCGTAGCGGCGACGGCGGGTGGCTACACCTTC.

V gene TRBV7-2 combines with J gene TRBJ2-2; 8 positions agree with TRBD1. Losses at the gene ends were 5 bases for V and 4 bases for J; bases not matched to a gene: 6. The CDR3 is made up of 15 amino acids. CDR1 SGHTA and CDR2 FQGNSA come from the germline V gene. CDR3 DNA: TGTGCCAGCAGCGCATACAGGGGGAGCACCGGGGAGCTGTTTTTT. Protein product: CASSAYRGSTGELFF.